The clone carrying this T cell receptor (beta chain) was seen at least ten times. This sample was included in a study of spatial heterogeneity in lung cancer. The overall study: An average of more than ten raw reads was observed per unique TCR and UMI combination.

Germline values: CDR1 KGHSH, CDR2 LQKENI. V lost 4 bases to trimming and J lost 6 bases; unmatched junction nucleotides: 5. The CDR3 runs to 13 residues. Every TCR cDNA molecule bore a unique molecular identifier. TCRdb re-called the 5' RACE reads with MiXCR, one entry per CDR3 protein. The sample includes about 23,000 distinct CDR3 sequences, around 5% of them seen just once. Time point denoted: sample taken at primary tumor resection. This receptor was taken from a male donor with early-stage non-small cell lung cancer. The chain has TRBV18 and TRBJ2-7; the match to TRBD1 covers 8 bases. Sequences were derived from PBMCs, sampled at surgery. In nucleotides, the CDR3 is TGTGCCAGCTCACTGGACAGGGAGGCCGAGCAGTACTTC. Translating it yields CASSLDREAEQYF.